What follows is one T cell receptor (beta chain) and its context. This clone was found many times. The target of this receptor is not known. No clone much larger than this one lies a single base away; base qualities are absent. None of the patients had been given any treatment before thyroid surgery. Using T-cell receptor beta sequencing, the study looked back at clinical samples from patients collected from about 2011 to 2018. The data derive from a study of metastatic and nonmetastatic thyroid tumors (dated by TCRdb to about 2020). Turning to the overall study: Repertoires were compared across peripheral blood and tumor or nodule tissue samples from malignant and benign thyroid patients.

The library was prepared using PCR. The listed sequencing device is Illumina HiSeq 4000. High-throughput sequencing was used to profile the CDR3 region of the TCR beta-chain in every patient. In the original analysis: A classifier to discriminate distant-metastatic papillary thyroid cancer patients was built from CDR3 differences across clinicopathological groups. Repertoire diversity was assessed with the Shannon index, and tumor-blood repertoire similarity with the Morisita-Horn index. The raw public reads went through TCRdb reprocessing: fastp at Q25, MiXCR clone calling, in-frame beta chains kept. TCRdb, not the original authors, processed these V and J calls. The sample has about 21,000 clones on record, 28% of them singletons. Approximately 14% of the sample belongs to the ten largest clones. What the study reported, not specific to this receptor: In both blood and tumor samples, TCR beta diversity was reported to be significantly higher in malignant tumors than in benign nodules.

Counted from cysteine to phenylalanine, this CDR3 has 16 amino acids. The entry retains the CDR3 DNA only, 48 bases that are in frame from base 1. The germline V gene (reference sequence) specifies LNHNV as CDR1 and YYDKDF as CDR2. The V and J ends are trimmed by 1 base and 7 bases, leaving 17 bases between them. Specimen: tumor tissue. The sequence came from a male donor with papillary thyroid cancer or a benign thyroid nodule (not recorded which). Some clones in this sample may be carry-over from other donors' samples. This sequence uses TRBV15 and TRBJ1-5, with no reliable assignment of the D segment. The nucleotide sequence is TGTGCCACCAGCAGAGTGGTGGGCCTTGTAATACAGCCCCAGCATTTT. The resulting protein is CATSRVVGLVIQPQHF.